Presented here are 23 T cell receptor beta chains from one specimen sequenced in a study of pediatric ulcerative colitis. Profiling relied on immunoSEQ multiplex PCR, and the TCRdb table lists in-frame clones only, not all of them. The sample contains some 57,000 clones, about 89% of which appear only once. The sample was blood. The receptor set was obtained from a boy aged 5-17 years who was a control in a study of pediatric ulcerative colitis.

This chain uses TRBV5-1 with TRBJ2-7, with D hard to call. Deletions cut 0 bases from V and 4 bases from J, with 11 bases between. CDR1 is SGHRS, CDR2 YFSETQ, per germline. The CDR3 has 14 amino acids. The CDR3: CASSLGSALYEQYF. As DNA, the CDR3 is TGCGCCAGCAGCTTGGGGTCCGCGCTTTACGAGCAGTACTTC. Looking up the rest from reference TRBV5-1 and TRBJ2-7 gives the full variable domain: KAGVTQTPRYLIKTRGQQVTLSCSPISGHRSVSWYQQTPGQGLQFLFEYFSETQRNKGNFPGRFSGRQFSNSRSEMNVSTLELGDSALYLCASSLGSALYEQYFGPGTRLTVT.

The V gene is TRBV9, the J gene TRBJ1-2; weak D call: TRBD1 (5 bases). V lost 5 bases to trimming and J lost 8 bases, with 13 bases between them. The CDR3 covers 12 residues. Germline V lookup: CDR1 SGDLS, CDR2 YYNGEE. The CDR3 DNA follows: TGTGCCAGCAGGAGGGACGAGAGCGGCTACACCTTC. The encoded protein is CASRRDESGYTF.

The genes are TRBV7-2 and TRBJ1-1, with 9 bases matching TRBD1. This CDR3 comprises 15 residues. Germline CDR1 SGHTA, CDR2 FQGNSA. Germline trimming cut 1 base from V and 4 bases from J; bases unmatched to any gene: 4. This CDR3 reads CASSLGGTGRTEAFF. CDR3 DNA: TGTGCCAGCAGCTTAGGAGGGACAGGGCGCACTGAAGCTTTCTTT.

The CDR3 DNA is TGTGCCAGCAGTTTTAGGGGGACAGGGGCCTACAATGAGCAGTTCTTC. Its translation: CASSFRGTGAYNEQFF. The V gene is TRBV27, the J gene TRBJ2-1; 10 bases align to TRBD1. The CDR3 is 16 residues long. The ends lost 3 bases at V and 2 bases at J; junction bases unmatched: 4. CDR1 and CDR2 from the germline V gene are MNHEY and SMNVEV (reference sequence).

The J gene is TRBJ1-3, the V gene TRBV7-2; possible D gene TRBD1, 5 bases. The CDR3 sequence is 14 residues long. The V end lost 3 bases, the J end lost 2 bases, and 8 bases lay between the germline ends. Germline CDR1 is SGHTA and CDR2 is FQGNSA. The CDR3 region is CASSFGQAGNTIYF. CDR3 nucleotides: TGTGCCAGCAGCTTCGGACAAGCTGGAAACACCATATATTTT. The full variable domain, completed using reference TRBV7-2 and TRBJ1-3, is GAGVSQSPSNKVTEKGKDVELRCDPISGHTALYWYRQSLGQGLEFLIYFQGNSAPDKSGLPSDRFSAERTGGSVSTLTIQRTQQEDSAVYLCASSFGQAGNTIYFGEGSWLTVV.

V is TRBV5-6 and J is TRBJ1-5; D ambiguous. V lost 4 bases, J lost 8 bases, and 13 bases lay in between. This CDR3 is built from 13 residues. Germline V gene lookup returns CDR1 SGHDT and CDR2 YYEEEE. The CDR3 region is CASSGFLSEPQHF. CDR3 DNA: TGTGCCAGCAGCGGATTCTTATCAGAGCCCCAGCATTTT.

CDR3 nucleotides: TGTGCCAGCAGCTTGGCCGGAGGTGAGCAGTTCTTC. It translates to CASSLAGGEQFF. The chain has TRBV5-6 and TRBJ2-1; D perhaps matches TRBD2 (5 bases). The germline V gene encodes CDR1 SGHDT and CDR2 YYEEEE. CDR3 length: 12 residues. The germline V and J ends were trimmed by 0 bases and 9 bases, with 7 bases remaining between them.

The CDR3 loop is CASMRRDYGYTF. DNA of the CDR3: TGTGCCAGCATGCGCAGGGACTATGGCTACACCTTC. The chain joins TRBV28 to TRBJ1-2; D may be TRBD1 (5 bases). This CDR3 region has 12 residues. Trimming took off 7 bases at V and 3 bases at J, with 9 bases between the two ends. The germline gives CDR1 MDHEN, CDR2 SYDVKM.

The J gene is TRBJ1-5, the V gene TRBV9; no definite D call. Germline V lookup: CDR1 SGDLS, CDR2 YYNGEE. V was clipped by 3 bases and J by 0 bases, with 10 bases between them. The CDR3 extends over 15 amino acids. Here the CDR3 DNA reads TGTGCCAGCAGCGCCGGATTAAATAGCAATCAGCCCCAGCATTTT. Protein product: CASSAGLNSNQPQHF.

The chain uses TRBV11-2 and TRBJ2-7; possible D gene TRBD2, 6 bases. The length of the CDR3 is 16 residues. CDR1 is SGHAT and CDR2 is FQNNGV in the germline V gene. V dropped 4 bases and J dropped 2 bases, with 18 bases sitting between them. In DNA, the CDR3 is TGTGCCAGCAGCTCCCCCCGTGGGCGGGACCCCTACGAGCAGTACTTC. Its translation: CASSSPRGRDPYEQYF. The variable domain in full, completed from reference TRBV11-2 and TRBJ2-7, reads EAGVAQSPRYKIIEKRQSVAFWCNPISGHATLYWYQQILGQGPKLLIQFQNNGVVDDSQLPKDRFSAERLKGVDSTLKIQPAKLEDSAVYLCASSSPRGRDPYEQYFGPGTRLTVT.

This clone was picked up one time. The rearrangement joins TRBV4-3 to TRBJ1-2; no clear D. The CDR3 consists of 14 residues. From germline, CDR1 is LGHNA and CDR2 YSLEER. V was cut by 0 bases and J by 6 bases, with 11 bases left in between. CDR3 DNA sequence: TGCGCCAGCAGCCAAGAATGGGCAGCGGATGGCTACACCTTC. Translated, it gives CASSQEWAADGYTF.

This clone was observed once. This sequence joins TRBV30 and TRBJ1-2, with TRBD1 identical over 7 bases. V was pared by 3 bases and J by 3 bases, with 7 bases of the junction left unmatched. The CDR3 is 14 amino acids. CDR1 GTSNPN and CDR2 SVGIG come from the germline V gene (reference sequence). CDR3 loop: CAWRGGDSYYGYTF. CDR3 DNA: TGTGCCTGGAGAGGGGGCGACAGCTACTATGGCTACACCTTC.

V and J are TRBV9 and TRBJ2-7; TRBD2 matches at 7 bases. Germline V lookup: CDR1 SGDLS, CDR2 YYNGEE. Losses at the gene ends were 3 bases for V and 7 bases for J; bases not matched to a gene: 10. This CDR3 comprises 14 residues. The CDR3 DNA reads TGTGCCAGCAGCGAGGGAGGGCGAGGTGGAGAGCAGTACTTC. Its translation: CASSEGGRGGEQYF. Drawing the rest from reference TRBV9 and TRBJ2-7, the complete variable domain is DSGVTQTPKHLITATGQRVTLRCSPRSGDLSVYWYQQSLDQGLQFLIQYYNGEERAKGNILERFSAQQFPDLHSELNLSSLELGDSALYFCASSEGGRGGEQYFGPGTRLTVT.

This clone was found once. V and J are TRBV5-4 and TRBJ1-1, with D possibly being TRBD1 (5 bases). Germline V lookup: CDR1 SGHNT, CDR2 YYREEE (reference sequence). The CDR3 loop spans 14 amino acids. Trimming took off 2 bases at V and 6 bases at J, with 14 bases between the two ends. In nucleotides, the CDR3 is TGTGCCAGCAGCTTACCCTCGGGGACCCCTGAAGCTTTCTTT. This encodes CASSLPSGTPEAFF.

This clone appeared a single time. This chain joins TRBV9 and TRBJ2-1; 8 nucleotides align to TRBD1. This CDR3 has 16 amino acids. V lost 4 bases to trimming and J lost 9 bases; unmatched junction nucleotides: 15. CDR1 is SGDLS and CDR2 is YYNGEE in the germline V gene. In nucleotides, the CDR3 is TGTGCCAGCAGCCCCCCCCTACAGGGGGTTCGGAGTGAGCAGTTCTTC. Translation: CASSPPLQGVRSEQFF. The full variable domain, completed using reference TRBV9 and TRBJ2-1, is DSGVTQTPKHLITATGQRVTLRCSPRSGDLSVYWYQQSLDQGLQFLIQYYNGEERAKGNILERFSAQQFPDLHSELNLSSLELGDSALYFCASSPPLQGVRSEQFFGPGTRLTVL.

The chain links TRBV7-2 to TRBJ2-7; a weak D match, TRBD2 (5 bases). Germline V CDR1 and CDR2: SGHTA, FQGNSA. Trimming took 1 base from V and 6 from J, leaving 13 bases between them. The CDR3 spans 14 residues. CDR3 sequence reads: CASSLGGYESEQYF. Here the CDR3 DNA reads TGTGCCAGCAGCTTAGGAGGGTACGAATCCGAGCAGTACTTC. The full variable domain, in which reference TRBV7-2 and TRBJ2-7 provide the parts outside the CDR3, is GAGVSQSPSNKVTEKGKDVELRCDPISGHTALYWYRQSLGQGLEFLIYFQGNSAPDKSGLPSDRFSAERTGGSVSTLTIQRTQQEDSAVYLCASSLGGYESEQYFGPGTRLTVT.

Worth noting for this clone: The sample holds other DNA sequences that translate to the same CDR3. The gene calls are TRBV5-4 and TRBJ2-3, with D maybe TRBD2 (5 bases). The CDR3 sequence is 14 residues long. V was pared by 0 bases and J by 5 bases, with 10 bases between. In germline, CDR1 is SGHNT, CDR2 YYREEE (reference sequence). The CDR3 loop is CASSLGLAGDTQYF. CDR3 bases: TGTGCCAGCAGCTTGGGCCTAGCTGGAGATACGCAGTATTTT.

The CDR3 DNA is TGTGCCAGCAGTTACTCGATGGAAGCGGATACGCAGTATTTT. Its translation: CASSYSMEADTQYF. This chain links TRBV6-5 with TRBJ2-3, with D unresolved. Per germline, CDR1 MNHEY and CDR2 SVGAGI. CDR3 length: 14 residues. V lost 0 bases and J lost 6, with 10 bases in between.

This clone came up once. The chain couples TRBV5-4 to TRBJ2-3; D is uncertain. Germline CDR1 reads SGHNT; CDR2 reads YYREEE (reference sequence). The CDR3 is 12 residues long. The ends were cut back, 8 bases at V and 5 bases at J, with 12 bases in the middle. The CDR3 loop reads CASGPIVDTQYF. The CDR3 bases are TGTGCCAGTGGACCGATCGTAGATACGCAGTATTTT.

V gene TRBV6-1 combines with J gene TRBJ1-2; 8 bases agree with TRBD1. Trimming at V came to 2 bases and at J to 4 bases, leaving 3 bases not matched to a gene. This CDR3 contains 14 residues. CDR1 is MNHNS and CDR2 is SASEGT in the germline V gene. CDR3 in DNA: TGTGCCAGCAGTGAAAGACAGGGGACCTATGGCTACACCTTC. This translates into CASSERQGTYGYTF.

V gene TRBV18 combines with J gene TRBJ1-1; perhaps TRBD1 as D (5 bases). Germline V lookup: CDR1 KGHSH, CDR2 LQKENI. V lost 5 bases to trimming and J lost 5 bases, with 12 bases between them. The CDR3 is 13 residues long. CDR3 bases: TGTGCCAGCTCAATATGGGAGGGGACTGAAGCTTTCTTT. Translated, it gives CASSIWEGTEAFF.

The chain carries TRBV9 and TRBJ2-2; tentative D call: TRBD2 (6 bases). The germline V gene encodes CDR1 SGDLS and CDR2 YYNGEE. The CDR3 runs 17 residues. V dropped 3 bases and J dropped 0 bases, with 15 bases sitting between them. In DNA form, the CDR3 reads TGTGCCAGCAGCGACTACCCCGGGACTCCGAACACCGGGGAGCTGTTTTTT. Its translation is CASSDYPGTPNTGELFF. Combining the CDR3 with reference TRBV9 and TRBJ2-2 gives the whole variable domain DSGVTQTPKHLITATGQRVTLRCSPRSGDLSVYWYQQSLDQGLQFLIQYYNGEERAKGNILERFSAQQFPDLHSELNLSSLELGDSALYFCASSDYPGTPNTGELFFGEGSRLTVL.

The chain links TRBV11-2 to TRBJ2-5, with D possibly being TRBD1 (5 bases). The CDR3 extends over 13 amino acids. Germline loops: CDR1 SGHAT, CDR2 FQNNGV. Trimming removed 0 bases at V and 5 bases at J, with 7 bases between. In nucleotides, the CDR3 is TGTGCCAGCAGCTTAGACAGGGTTGAGACCCAGTACTTC. It specifies CASSLDRVETQYF.